Listed below are T cell receptor beta chains from one sample, sequenced in a study of memory CD4+ T cells and cytomegalovirus serostatus. TCRdb's copy holds only in-frame clones and misses some; the assay was immunoSEQ multiplex PCR. The data show 55,000 to 60,000 clones, roughly 81% seen once. Sequencing used memory CD4+ T cells from blood. These receptors originate from an adult in good health and CMV-seronegative. Both conserved end residues are part of each CDR3. Fields, in order: CDR3 DNA, CDR3 protein, J gene, clone size, V gene, D gene. The D gene is left open where the match is weak. Size is omitted from some rows. Given values are once, few, many or a class for expanded clones.

CDR3 DNA: TGTGCCAGCAGGCAAAGTCCAGGGGGCGGCTATGGCTACACCTTC; CDR3 protein: CASRQSPGGGYGYTF; J gene: TRBJ1-2; clone size: -; V gene: TRBV6-4; D gene: TRBD1
CDR3 DNA: TGTGCCAGCAGCTTAGGTGGTAGCGTAGCTGAGCAGTTCTTC; CDR3 protein: CASSLGGSVAEQFF; J gene: TRBJ2-1; clone size: -; V gene: TRBV7-2; D gene: -
CDR3 DNA: TGTGCCAGCTCACCGCGGACAGGAACTGCGACGTACGAGCAGTACTTC; CDR3 protein: CASSPRTGTATYEQYF; J gene: TRBJ2-7; clone size: -; V gene: TRBV18; D gene: TRBD1
CDR3 DNA: TGTGCCAGCAGCAAAGAGTTAAGACTAGCGGGATTCTACGAGCAGTACTTC; CDR3 protein: CASSKELRLAGFYEQYF; J gene: TRBJ2-7; clone size: -; V gene: TRBV21-1; D gene: -
CDR3 DNA: TGTGCCAGCTCACCACCACAGGTTGGACCCCATGGCTACACCTTC; CDR3 protein: CASSPPQVGPHGYTF; J gene: TRBJ1-2; clone size: few; V gene: TRBV18; D gene: -
CDR3 DNA: TGTGCCTGGAGTGTAGGGAATCAGCCCCAGCATTTT; CDR3 protein: CAWSVGNQPQHF; J gene: TRBJ1-5; clone size: -; V gene: TRBV30; D gene: -
CDR3 DNA: TGTGCCAGCAGCTTATCGGGGAGCACCTACGAGCAGTACTTC; CDR3 protein: CASSLSGSTYEQYF; J gene: TRBJ2-7; clone size: -; V gene: TRBV7-9; D gene: -
CDR3 DNA: TGTGCCAGCAGCTTAAAGACTGAAGCTTTCTTT; CDR3 protein: CASSLKTEAFF; J gene: TRBJ1-1; clone size: -; V gene: TRBV7-9; D gene: -
CDR3 DNA: TGTGCCAGCAGCTTGGGGACAGGGGGAGAGACCCAGTACTTC; CDR3 protein: CASSLGTGGETQYF; J gene: TRBJ2-5; clone size: -; V gene: TRBV7-9; D gene: TRBD1
CDR3 DNA: TGTGCCAGCAGCTTAGTGGGCGGGAGCGGCTCCGAGCAGTACTTC; CDR3 protein: CASSLVGGSGSEQYF; J gene: TRBJ2-7; clone size: once; V gene: TRBV11-1; D gene: TRBD2
CDR3 DNA: TGTGCCAGTAGTATAGGAAAGAGGGTAAATATTGAAGCTTTCTTT; CDR3 protein: CASSIGKRVNIEAFF; J gene: TRBJ1-1; clone size: -; V gene: TRBV19; D gene: -
CDR3 DNA: TGTGCCACCCGGGACAGGGGGCAAGACATTCAGTACTTC; CDR3 protein: CATRDRGQDIQYF; J gene: TRBJ2-4; clone size: -; V gene: TRBV11-2; D gene: TRBD1
CDR3 DNA: TGTGCCAGTAGTATAGAAAATCGGGACGGCACTGAAGCTTTCTTT; CDR3 protein: CASSIENRDGTEAFF; J gene: TRBJ1-1; clone size: once; V gene: TRBV19; D gene: -
CDR3 DNA: TGTGCCAGCTCACCACGGGGGACCTCGGGCACCGGGGAGCTGTTTTTT; CDR3 protein: CASSPRGTSGTGELFF; J gene: TRBJ2-2; clone size: -; V gene: TRBV18; D gene: -
CDR3 DNA: TGTGCCAGCAGGACCTTTAGCGGGAGGGACTACGAGCAGTACTTC; CDR3 protein: CASRTFSGRDYEQYF; J gene: TRBJ2-7; clone size: -; V gene: TRBV27; D gene: TRBD2
CDR3 DNA: TGTGCCAGCAGCTTAAGGGGACAGCAGGGCAATCAGCCCCAGCATTTT; CDR3 protein: CASSLRGQQGNQPQHF; J gene: TRBJ1-5; clone size: -; V gene: TRBV7-2; D gene: TRBD1
CDR3 DNA: TGCGCCAGCAGCTTGGGTCTCGGACTAACCTACAATGAGCAGTTCTTC; CDR3 protein: CASSLGLGLTYNEQFF; J gene: TRBJ2-1; clone size: -; V gene: TRBV5-1; D gene: -
CDR3 DNA: TGTGCCAGTACCCGACGGGACGGGAGCACTGAAGCTTTCTTT; CDR3 protein: CASTRRDGSTEAFF; J gene: TRBJ1-1; clone size: -; V gene: TRBV19; D gene: -
CDR3 DNA: TGTGCCAGCAGCTCCAGGGTGAATCAGCCCCAGCATTTT; CDR3 protein: CASSSRVNQPQHF; J gene: TRBJ1-5; clone size: -; V gene: TRBV7-2; D gene: -
CDR3 DNA: TGTGCCAGCTCGGTCAGGGGTATGGGAGGCACAGATACGCAGTATTTT; CDR3 protein: CASSVRGMGGTDTQYF; J gene: TRBJ2-3; clone size: -; V gene: TRBV5-6; D gene: -
CDR3 DNA: TGTGCCAGCAGCCCACCCGGAACCTATGGCTACACCTTC; CDR3 protein: CASSPPGTYGYTF; J gene: TRBJ1-2; clone size: once; V gene: TRBV5-6; D gene: -
CDR3 DNA: TGTGCCAGCAGCCAATTCGGACATATGAACACTGAAGCTTTCTTT; CDR3 protein: CASSQFGHMNTEAFF; J gene: TRBJ1-1; clone size: -; V gene: TRBV14; D gene: -
CDR3 DNA: TGTGCCAGCAGCCCCCGGAGGAGGGGGGATGAGCAGTTCTTC; CDR3 protein: CASSPRRRGDEQFF; J gene: TRBJ2-1; clone size: -; V gene: TRBV14; D gene: -
CDR3 DNA: TGTGCCAGCAGGGGACAGGGTCGCTACGAGCAGTACTTC; CDR3 protein: CASRGQGRYEQYF; J gene: TRBJ2-7; clone size: once; V gene: TRBV2; D gene: TRBD1
CDR3 DNA: TGTGCCAGCAGGGAGGGGGATAAGTATGGCTACACCTTC; CDR3 protein: CASREGDKYGYTF; J gene: TRBJ1-2; clone size: once; V gene: TRBV6-6; D gene: -